These 27 T cell receptor beta chains were all obtained from the same sample, sequenced in a study of vaccination effects on CD4 cells after COVID-19 (dated by TCRdb to the early 2020s). The library was generated by the immunoSEQ multiplex PCR assay. TCRdb provides this immuneACCESS table in a form limited to in-frame rearrangements. Some clones are lacking; in checked studies, under half of them reflect an unresolved V gene, and why the rest are absent is not known. Present in this sample are around 50,000 clones, just over 70% of which were seen just once. Together, the top ten hold around 6.3% of the sample. After roughly 11 days of culture, CD4+ T cells were isolated with the EasySep CD4+ T cell isolation kit. Each participant got two doses of an mRNA SARS-CoV-2 vaccine, either BNT162b2 or mRNA-1273. No antigen has been assigned to these receptors. The specimen was CD4+ T cells from PBMCs cultured without peptide, collected after COVID-19 vaccination. These receptors were obtained from a human donor who received a COVID-19 vaccine.

The chain couples TRBV6-4 to TRBJ2-3, with D unclear. Looked up from germline, CDR1 is MRHNA and CDR2 is SNTAGT. Deletions cut 4 bases from V and 4 bases from J, with 3 bases between. This CDR3 comprises 11 residues. Written as DNA, the CDR3 is TGTGCCAGCAGTGTACCAGATACGCAGTATTTT. This translates into CASSVPDTQYF.

The chain joins TRBV2 to TRBJ1-4; D gene ambiguous. Germline loops: CDR1 SNHLY, CDR2 FYNNEI. V was pared by 3 bases and J by 8 bases, with 1 base between. The CDR3 extends over 10 amino acids. The CDR3, as DNA: TGTGCCAGCAGTGACGAAAAACTGTTTTTT. This codes for CASSDEKLFF.

Details on this clone: One end of the junction does not line up with germline, which may come from a read error. The J gene is TRBJ1-3, the V gene TRBV12-3 or TRBV12-4; D not certain. The CDR3 length is 10 residues. The CDR3 coding sequence is TGTGCCAGCAGTTTCCACCTGTTATCCTTT. Protein sequence: CASSFHLLSF.

The rearrangement uses TRBV11-3 and TRBJ2-1, with 13 nucleotides matching TRBD2. The V and J ends lost 0 bases and 9 bases, in that order; junction bases with no gene match: 14. CDR1 is SGHNT and CDR2 is YENEEA in the germline V gene. The length of the CDR3 is 19 residues. The CDR3 protein is CASSLDQGGTSGALGEQFF. The CDR3 DNA follows: TGTGCCAGCAGCTTAGATCAAGGGGGGACTAGCGGGGCCCTGGGTGAGCAGTTCTTC.

J is TRBJ2-7 and V is TRBV24-1; no firm D call. V lost 4 bases, J lost 9 bases, and 15 bases lay in between. The CDR3 sequence is 13 residues long. The V gene's germline CDR1 is KGHDR and CDR2 SFDVKD. CDR3 nucleotides: TGTGCCACCAGTGACTCGGGCCTAACCGCGCAGTACTTC. Translated: CATSDSGLTAQYF.

This clone was seen only a few times. This rearrangement joins TRBV28 to TRBJ2-2; D may match TRBD1 or TRBD2 (6 bases each). V lost 6 bases and J lost 7, with 18 bases in between. The CDR3 extends over 15 amino acids. Germline CDR1 MDHEN, CDR2 SYDVKM. The CDR3 protein is CASSTWDSTGGELFF. CDR3 nucleotides: TGTGCCAGCAGCACCTGGGACTCGACAGGCGGGGAGCTGTTTTTT.

The table lists this clone with a few counts. Germline and junction disagree at one end, which may indicate a read error. The chain links TRBV6-5 to TRBJ2-7, with a tentative D call TRBD1 (5 bases). Germline-derived CDR1 and CDR2 are MNHEY and SVGAGI. The CDR3 spans 14 residues. Here the CDR3 DNA reads TGTGCCAGCCAAGCAAAGGGGAACTCCCACGAGCAGTACTTC. This encodes CASQAKGNSHEQYF.

V gene TRBV5-1 combines with J gene TRBJ2-7; TRBD1 aligns across 10 bases. This CDR3 region has 15 residues. V was pared by 2 bases and J by 3 bases, with 5 bases of the junction left unmatched. Germline V gene data show CDR1 as SGHRS and CDR2 as YFSETQ. The CDR3 nucleotides read TGCGCCAGCAGCTTATTCGGGACAGGGGTCTACGAGCAGTACTTC. It codes for CASSLFGTGVYEQYF.

The chain combines TRBV15 with TRBJ1-6; no clear D gene. The ends were cut back, 3 bases at V and 6 bases at J, with 6 bases in the middle. The CDR3 runs 13 residues. Germline values: CDR1 LNHNV, CDR2 YYDKDF (reference sequence). CDR3 sequence (DNA): TGTGCCACCAGCAGGGGGTCTAATTCACCCCTCCACTTT. Translation gives CATSRGSNSPLHF.

The rearrangement links TRBV4-1 to TRBJ2-1, with TRBD2 matching over 14 bases. The CDR3 loop spans 16 amino acids. Germline assignment: CDR1 MGHRA and CDR2 YSYEKL. With 4 bases clipped from V and 9 bases from J, the junction kept 8 bases outside the gene matches. The CDR3 nucleotides are TGCGCCAGCAGCCCGACCGGGACTAGCGGGAGAAGTGAGCAGTTCTTC. It is translated as CASSPTGTSGRSEQFF.

This rearrangement joins TRBV18 to TRBJ2-1, with unresolved D. This CDR3 has 13 amino acids. The germline V gene encodes CDR1 KGHSH and CDR2 LQKENI. V was trimmed by 3 bases and J by 14 bases, leaving 17 bases between them. In DNA form, the CDR3 reads TGTGCCAGCTCACCGGACCTTCGTAGCAACGAGTTCTTC. It translates to CASSPDLRSNEFF.

The sample holds a few counts of this clone. This sample includes further DNA sequences coding for the same CDR3. The CDR3 sequence is CASSPRNTGELFF. CDR3 coding DNA: TGTGCCAGCTCACCTCGGAACACCGGGGAGCTGTTTTTT. The chain carries TRBV18 and TRBJ2-2; D uncertain. CDR3 length equals 13 residues. CDR1 and CDR2 (germline): KGHSH, LQKENI. Trimming cost V 3 bases and J 1 base, with 3 bases left between them.

This rearrangement joins TRBV19 to TRBJ1-3, with 7 bases lining up with TRBD1. From germline, CDR1 is LNHDA and CDR2 SQIVND (reference sequence). The V segment lost 5 bases and the J segment 4 bases; nucleotides outside the gene matches: 5. The CDR3 spans 14 residues. This chain's CDR3 is CASSHRDRGNTIYF. Written as DNA, the CDR3 is TGTGCCAGTAGTCACCGGGACAGAGGAAACACCATATATTTT.

This clone appeared once. This chain joins TRBV4-1 and TRBJ2-3, with a possible D match to TRBD2 (5 bases). The CDR3 totals 14 residues. Germline-derived CDR1 and CDR2 are MGHRA and YSYEKL. The V gene lost 0 bases and the J gene lost 2 bases, with 6 bases spanning the gap. This chain's CDR3 is CASSQDRDTDTQYF. Here the CDR3 DNA reads TGCGCCAGCAGCCAAGATCGGGACACAGATACGCAGTATTTT.

V gene TRBV29-1 combines with J gene TRBJ2-1; 11 bases fit TRBD2. CDR3 length: 14 amino acids. The V gene's germline CDR1 is SQVTM and CDR2 ANQGSEA. J was trimmed by 9 bases and V by 4 bases; bases with no gene match: 8. The CDR3 sequence is CSVGVSGRASEQFF. CDR3 sequence (DNA): TGCAGCGTTGGGGTTAGCGGGAGGGCAAGTGAGCAGTTCTTC.

This chain joins TRBV6-5 and TRBJ2-5; D is uncertain. The CDR3 loop spans 13 amino acids. CDR1 is MNHEY, CDR2 SVGAGI, per germline. Trimming pared 7 bases from V and 3 bases from J, leaving 12 bases between. The CDR3 protein is CASKRTAKETQYF. The CDR3 bases are TGTGCCAGCAAAAGGACGGCTAAAGAGACCCAGTACTTC.

The V call is TRBV2, the J call TRBJ2-5; D might be TRBD2 (5 bases). The germline V and J ends were trimmed by 11 bases and 5 bases, with 12 bases remaining between them. This CDR3 contains 11 residues. Per germline, CDR1 SNHLY and CDR2 FYNNEI. CDR3 nucleotide sequence: TGTGCCGGCGGACTCGGGGAGACCCAGTACTTC. It codes for CAGGLGETQYF.

The genes are TRBV11-2 and TRBJ2-3; D is possibly TRBD1 (6 bases). The germline CDR1 and CDR2 sequences are SGHAT and FQNNGV. The CDR3 contains 18 residues. V was clipped by 3 bases and J by 5 bases, with 24 bases between them. The CDR3 spells CASSFPTSGFGTLDTQYF. CDR3 in DNA: TGTGCCAGCAGCTTCCCGACTTCGGGCTTCGGGACACTAGATACGCAGTATTTT.

This clone appeared once. The chain recombines TRBV7-9 with TRBJ1-2; perhaps TRBD1 as D (6 bases). Germline CDR1 and CDR2: SEHNR and FQNEAQ (reference sequence). This CDR3 spans 13 amino acids. Trimming stripped 5 bases from V and 4 bases from J, with 11 bases between. DNA for the CDR3: TGTGCCAGCAGCCTCTGGACAGTCTATGGCTACACCTTC. Its protein is CASSLWTVYGYTF.

This clone showed up just a few times. J is TRBJ1-1 and V is TRBV10-3, with 7 bases identical to TRBD1. Trimming cost V 2 bases and J 8 bases; bases outside gene matches: 11. The V gene's germline CDR1 is ENHRY and CDR2 SYGVKD. This CDR3 has 15 amino acids. Here the CDR3 reads CAISETGTATTEAFF. The CDR3 coding sequence is TGTGCCATCAGTGAGACCGGGACAGCTACTACCGAAGCTTTCTTT.

V gene TRBV12-3 or TRBV12-4 combines with J gene TRBJ1-5, with D hard to call. The CDR3 is 13 residues long. Trimming took off 0 bases at V and 7 bases at J, with 7 bases between the two ends. The CDR3: CASSLARGQPQHF. The CDR3 nucleotides are TGTGCCAGCAGTTTAGCGCGGGGACAGCCCCAGCATTTT.

This sequence joins TRBV6-2 or TRBV6-3 and TRBJ2-6, with 9 bases matching TRBD2. Per germline, CDR1 MNHEY and CDR2 SVGEGT. The V gene end was trimmed by 6 bases and the J gene end by 0 bases; junction bases not matched to a gene: 12. The CDR3 covers 19 residues. The CDR3 reads CASSPYSLAGLSGANVLTF. The DNA of the CDR3 is TGTGCCAGCAGCCCATACTCACTAGCGGGCCTCTCTGGGGCCAACGTCCTGACTTTC.

The rearrangement joins TRBV5-1 to TRBJ2-1; 9 bases are shared with TRBD2. With V trimmed by 4 bases and J by 4 bases, 9 bases remained unmatched. CDR3 length: 16 residues. The germline V gene encodes CDR1 SGHRS and CDR2 YFSETQ. The CDR3 protein is CASSHQTSGIYNEQFF. CDR3 bases: TGCGCCAGCAGCCACCAGACTAGCGGCATTTACAATGAGCAGTTCTTC.

The chain is built from TRBV5-1 and TRBJ1-2; no reliable D call. The germline CDR1 and CDR2 sequences are SGHRS and YFSETQ. The CDR3 is 13 amino acids. Trimming took off 5 bases at V and 3 bases at J, with 11 bases between the two ends. The CDR3 DNA follows: TGCGCCAGCAGAGCGGACGGGGACTATGGCTACACCTTC. The encoded protein is CASRADGDYGYTF. Full variable domain (remainder filled in from reference TRBV5-1 and TRBJ1-2): KAGVTQTPRYLIKTRGQQVTLSCSPISGHRSVSWYQQTPGQGLQFLFEYFSETQRNKGNFPGRFSGRQFSNSRSEMNVSTLELGDSALYLCASRADGDYGYTFGSGTRLTVV.

V and J are TRBV25-1 and TRBJ2-7, with D perhaps TRBD2 (6 bases). V was pared by 10 bases and J by 4 bases, with 17 bases between. The CDR3 has 13 residues. CDR1 is MGHDK and CDR2 is SYGVNS in the germline V gene. CDR3 in amino acids: CATDPGVDYEQYF. The CDR3 nucleotides are TGTGCCACCGACCCGGGAGTTGATTACGAGCAGTACTTC.

This clone was observed a few times. V and J are TRBV10-2 and TRBJ1-1; TRBD1 might be the D (6 bases). The CDR3 is made up of 17 amino acids. Germline V lookup: CDR1 WSHSY, CDR2 SAAADI. V lost 0 bases to trimming and J lost 0 bases, with 14 bases between them. The CDR3: CASSESGGGVMNTEAFF. The CDR3 DNA follows: TGCGCCAGCAGTGAGTCAGGTGGGGGCGTTATGAACACTGAAGCTTTCTTT.

CDR3 sequence: CASGTGTEPYNEQFF. DNA for the CDR3: TGTGCTAGTGGTACCGGGACAGAGCCCTACAATGAGCAGTTCTTC. The chain recombines TRBV12-5 with TRBJ2-1; TRBD1 matches 7 bases. V shed 5 bases and J 2 bases; nucleotides not matched to a gene: 6. Germline CDR1 reads LGHNT; CDR2 reads FRNRAP. CDR3 size: 15 residues.